This T cell receptor beta chain was sequenced for a study of T cell responses to AZD1222 COVID-19 vaccine. Generated by immunoSEQ multiplex PCR, the TCRdb table keeps only in-frame clones and is missing some. This table has 180,000 or so clones, 92% appearing once. Per germline, CDR1 MDHEN and CDR2 SYDVKM. The CDR3 is made up of 17 amino acids. The V and J ends lost 6 bases and 0 bases, in that order; junction bases with no gene match: 14. Second-dose schedules of about 4 or about 12 weeks were combined. Notes on the study in general: There were vaccine-associated CD4 TCRs across spike, dominant at 160-218 and 743-854. Spike-specific TCR depth and breadth grew after two AZD1222 doses.

A remark on this clone: Its antigen is undetermined.

This clonotype originated in an adult who received the AZD1222 COVID-19 vaccine. This specimen was peripheral blood, taken 28 days after the second AZD1222 dose. The J gene is TRBJ2-7, the V gene TRBV28; 7 bases map to TRBD2. Here the CDR3 reads CASRVPGGAGSSYEQYF. The CDR3 DNA reads TGTGCCAGCAGGGTCCCCGGGGGAGCGGGAAGCTCCTACGAGCAGTACTTC.